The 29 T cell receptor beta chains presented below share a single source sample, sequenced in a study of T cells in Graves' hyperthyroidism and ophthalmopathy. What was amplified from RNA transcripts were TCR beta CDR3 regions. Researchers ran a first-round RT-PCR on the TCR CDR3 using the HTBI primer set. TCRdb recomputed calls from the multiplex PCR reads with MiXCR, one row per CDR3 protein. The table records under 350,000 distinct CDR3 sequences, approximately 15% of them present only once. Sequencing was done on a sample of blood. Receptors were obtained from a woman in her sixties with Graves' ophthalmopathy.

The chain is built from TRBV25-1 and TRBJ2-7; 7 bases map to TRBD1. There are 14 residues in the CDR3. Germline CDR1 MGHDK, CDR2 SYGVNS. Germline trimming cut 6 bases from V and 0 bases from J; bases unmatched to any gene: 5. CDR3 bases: TGTGCCAGCAGAAGGGACAGTACCTCCTACGAGCAGTACTTC. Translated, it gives CASRRDSTSYEQYF.

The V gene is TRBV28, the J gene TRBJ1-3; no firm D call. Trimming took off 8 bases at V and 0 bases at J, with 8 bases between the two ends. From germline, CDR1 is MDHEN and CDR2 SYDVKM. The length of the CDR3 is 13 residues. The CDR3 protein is CASQRVSGNTIYF. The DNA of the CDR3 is TGTGCCAGCCAGAGAGTCTCTGGAAACACCATATATTTT.

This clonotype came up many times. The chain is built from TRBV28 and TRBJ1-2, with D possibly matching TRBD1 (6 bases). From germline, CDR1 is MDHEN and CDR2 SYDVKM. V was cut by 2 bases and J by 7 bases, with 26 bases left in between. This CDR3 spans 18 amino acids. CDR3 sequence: CASSLARAGVRVIAGYTF. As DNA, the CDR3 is TGTGCCAGCAGTTTAGCTCGGGCAGGGGTCCGGGTGATCGCTGGCTACACCTTC.

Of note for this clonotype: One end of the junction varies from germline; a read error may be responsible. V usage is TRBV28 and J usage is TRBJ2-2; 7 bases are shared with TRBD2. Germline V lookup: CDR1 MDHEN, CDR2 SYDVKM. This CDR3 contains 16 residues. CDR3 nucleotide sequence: TGTGCCAGCAGCCCTGGTTTTCCGGGAGGCACCGGGAAGCTGTTTTTT. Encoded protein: CASSPGFPGGTGKLFF.

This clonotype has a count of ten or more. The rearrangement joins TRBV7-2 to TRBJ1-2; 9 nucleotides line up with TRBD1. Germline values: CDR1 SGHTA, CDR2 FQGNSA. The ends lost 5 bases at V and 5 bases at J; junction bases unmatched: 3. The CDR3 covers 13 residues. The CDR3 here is CASSLGTGYGYTF. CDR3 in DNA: TGTGCCAGCAGCCTAGGGACAGGGTATGGCTACACCTTC. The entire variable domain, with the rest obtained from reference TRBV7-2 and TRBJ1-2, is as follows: GAGVSQSPSNKVTEKGKDVELRCDPISGHTALYWYRQSLGQGLEFLIYFQGNSAPDKSGLPSDRFSAERTGGSVSTLTIQRTQQEDSAVYLCASSLGTGYGYTFGSGTRLTVV.

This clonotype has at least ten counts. The CDR3 region is CASSLALGEQFF. As DNA, the CDR3 is TGTGCCAGCAGCTTAGCGCTTGGTGAGCAGTTCTTC. The chain has TRBV7-9 and TRBJ2-1; D remains unclear. This CDR3 comprises 12 residues. CDR1 SEHNR and CDR2 FQNEAQ come from the germline V gene (reference sequence). V lost 0 bases and J 9 bases, leaving 6 bases between the germline ends.

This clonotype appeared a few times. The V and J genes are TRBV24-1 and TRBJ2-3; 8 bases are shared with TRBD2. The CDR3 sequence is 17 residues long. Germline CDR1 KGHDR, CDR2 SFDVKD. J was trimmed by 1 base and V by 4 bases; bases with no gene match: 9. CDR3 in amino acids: CATSDSGLASRTDTQYF. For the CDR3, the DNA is TGTGCCACCAGTGACTCCGGACTAGCTTCTCGCACAGATACGCAGTATTTT.

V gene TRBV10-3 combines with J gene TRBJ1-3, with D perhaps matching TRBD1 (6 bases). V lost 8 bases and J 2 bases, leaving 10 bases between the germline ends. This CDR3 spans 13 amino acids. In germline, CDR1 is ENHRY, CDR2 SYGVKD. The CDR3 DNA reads TGTGCCATCGGAGGACAGACTGGAAACACCATATATTTT. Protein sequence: CAIGGQTGNTIYF.

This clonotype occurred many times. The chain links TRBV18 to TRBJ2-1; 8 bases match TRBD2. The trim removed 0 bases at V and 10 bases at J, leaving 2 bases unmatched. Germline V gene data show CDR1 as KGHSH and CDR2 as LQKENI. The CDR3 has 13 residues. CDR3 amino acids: CASSPPGLDEQFF. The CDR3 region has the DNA TGTGCCAGCTCACCACCGGGACTAGACGAGCAGTTCTTC.

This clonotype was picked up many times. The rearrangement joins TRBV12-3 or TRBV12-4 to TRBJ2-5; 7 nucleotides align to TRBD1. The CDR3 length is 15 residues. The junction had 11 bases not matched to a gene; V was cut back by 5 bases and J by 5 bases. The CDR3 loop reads CASSPLTGVRETQYF. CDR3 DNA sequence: TGTGCCAGCAGTCCCCTAACAGGGGTTAGGGAGACCCAGTACTTC.

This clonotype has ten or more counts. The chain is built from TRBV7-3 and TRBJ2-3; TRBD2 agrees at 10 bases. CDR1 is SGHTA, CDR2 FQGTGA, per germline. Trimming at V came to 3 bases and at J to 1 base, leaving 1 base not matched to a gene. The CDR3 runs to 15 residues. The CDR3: CASSFGLAGTDTQYF. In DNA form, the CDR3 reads TGTGCCAGCAGCTTCGGACTAGCGGGCACAGATACGCAGTATTTT.

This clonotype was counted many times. The CDR3 DNA follows: TGTGCCAGCAGCTTAGAAGCTACCCGGGAGACCCAGTACTTC. It translates to CASSLEATRETQYF. The J gene is TRBJ2-5, the V gene TRBV7-2; D is unresolved. The germline CDR1 and CDR2 sequences are SGHTA and FQGNSA. V dropped 1 base and J dropped 5 bases, with 11 bases sitting between them. The CDR3 sequence is 14 residues long.

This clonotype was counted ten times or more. The CDR3 sequence: CASSFEGSSYNEQFF. The CDR3 DNA sequence: TGTGCCAGCAGCTTCGAGGGAAGCTCCTACAATGAGCAGTTCTTC. The J gene is TRBJ2-1, the V gene TRBV7-3, with D perhaps matching TRBD2 (5 bases). The V end was cut by 3 bases, the J end by 0 bases, with 9 bases between. Germline V gene data show CDR1 as SGHTA and CDR2 as FQGTGA. The CDR3 is 15 amino acids.

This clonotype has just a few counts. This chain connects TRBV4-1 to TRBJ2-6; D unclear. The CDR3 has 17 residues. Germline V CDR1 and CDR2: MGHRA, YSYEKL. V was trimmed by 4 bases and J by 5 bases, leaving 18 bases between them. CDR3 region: CASSPYRPIKWANVLTF. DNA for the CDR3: TGCGCCAGCAGCCCGTACCGACCTATTAAATGGGCCAACGTCCTGACTTTC.

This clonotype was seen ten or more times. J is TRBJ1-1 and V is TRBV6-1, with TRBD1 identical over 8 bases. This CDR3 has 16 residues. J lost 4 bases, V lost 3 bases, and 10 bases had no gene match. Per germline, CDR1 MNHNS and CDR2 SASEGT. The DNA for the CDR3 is TGTGCCAGCAGTGAGTGGACAGGGTCTCCCAGCACTGAAGCTTTCTTT. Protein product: CASSEWTGSPSTEAFF.

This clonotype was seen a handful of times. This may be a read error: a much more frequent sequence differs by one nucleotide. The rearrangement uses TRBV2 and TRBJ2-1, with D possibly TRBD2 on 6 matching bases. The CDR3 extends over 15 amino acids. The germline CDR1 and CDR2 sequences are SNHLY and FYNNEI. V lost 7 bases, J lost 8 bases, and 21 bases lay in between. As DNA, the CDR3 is TGTGCCAGCAAATCAGGAGCTAGCGCATACGATGAGCAGTTCTTC. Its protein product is CASKSGASAYDEQFF.

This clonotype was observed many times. The CDR3 bases are TGCAGTGCTAGAGATGGGACCGGGGAGCTGTTTTTT. Encoded protein: CSARDGTGELFF. The chain combines TRBV20-1 with TRBJ2-2; no reliable D call. The germline gives CDR1 DFQATT, CDR2 SNEGSKA (reference sequence). The CDR3 extends over 12 amino acids. V shed 0 bases and J shed 5 bases, with 4 bases lying between them.

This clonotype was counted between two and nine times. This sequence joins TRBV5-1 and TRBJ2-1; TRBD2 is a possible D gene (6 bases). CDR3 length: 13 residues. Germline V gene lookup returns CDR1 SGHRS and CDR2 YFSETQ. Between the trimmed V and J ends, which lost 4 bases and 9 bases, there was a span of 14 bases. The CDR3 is CASSVRVGGEQFF. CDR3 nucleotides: TGCGCCAGCAGCGTACGGGTGGGGGGTGAGCAGTTCTTC.

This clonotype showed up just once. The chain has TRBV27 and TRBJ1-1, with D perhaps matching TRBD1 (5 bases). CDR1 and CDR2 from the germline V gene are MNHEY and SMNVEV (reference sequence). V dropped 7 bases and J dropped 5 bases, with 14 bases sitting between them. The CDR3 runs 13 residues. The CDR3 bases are TGTGCCAGCACCATCAGCCAGGGAACTGAAGCTTTCTTT. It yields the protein CASTISQGTEAFF.

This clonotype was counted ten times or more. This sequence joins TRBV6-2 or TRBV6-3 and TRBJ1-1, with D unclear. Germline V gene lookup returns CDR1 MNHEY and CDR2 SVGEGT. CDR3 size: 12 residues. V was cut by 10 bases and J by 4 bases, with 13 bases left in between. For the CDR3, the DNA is TGTGCCATTAGGGATCAGGCCACTGAAGCTTTCTTT. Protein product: CAIRDQATEAFF.

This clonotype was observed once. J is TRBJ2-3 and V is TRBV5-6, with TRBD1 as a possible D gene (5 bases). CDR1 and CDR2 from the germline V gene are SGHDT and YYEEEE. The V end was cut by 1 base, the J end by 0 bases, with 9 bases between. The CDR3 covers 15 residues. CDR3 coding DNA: TGTGCCAGCAGCTTGATGACAGATAGCACAGATACGCAGTATTTT. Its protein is CASSLMTDSTDTQYF.

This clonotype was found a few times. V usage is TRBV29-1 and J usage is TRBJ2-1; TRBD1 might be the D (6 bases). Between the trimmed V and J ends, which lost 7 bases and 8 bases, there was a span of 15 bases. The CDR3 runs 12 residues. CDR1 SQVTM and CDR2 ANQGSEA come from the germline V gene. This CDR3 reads CSAATGTDEQFF. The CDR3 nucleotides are TGCAGCGCTGCCACAGGGACGGATGAGCAGTTCTTC.

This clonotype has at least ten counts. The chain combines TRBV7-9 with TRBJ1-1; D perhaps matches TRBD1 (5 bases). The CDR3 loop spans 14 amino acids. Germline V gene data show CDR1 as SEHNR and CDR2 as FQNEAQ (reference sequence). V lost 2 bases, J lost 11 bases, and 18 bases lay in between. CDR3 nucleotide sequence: TGTGCCAGCAGCTTAATCGCAGGGCCATCTTACGCTTTCTTT. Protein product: CASSLIAGPSYAFF.

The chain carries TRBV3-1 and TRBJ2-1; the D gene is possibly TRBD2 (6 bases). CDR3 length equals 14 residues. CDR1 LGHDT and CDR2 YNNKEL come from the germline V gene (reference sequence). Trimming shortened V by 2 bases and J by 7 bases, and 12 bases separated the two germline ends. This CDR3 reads CASSQSLARNEQFF. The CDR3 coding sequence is TGTGCCAGCAGCCAAAGTCTAGCGAGGAATGAGCAGTTCTTC.

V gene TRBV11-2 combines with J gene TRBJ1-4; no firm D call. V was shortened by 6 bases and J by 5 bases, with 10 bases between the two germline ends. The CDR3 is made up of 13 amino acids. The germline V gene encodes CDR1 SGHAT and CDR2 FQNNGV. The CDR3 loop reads CASRPSGNEKLFF. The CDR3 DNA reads TGTGCCAGCAGACCGTCCGGGAATGAAAAACTGTTTTTT.

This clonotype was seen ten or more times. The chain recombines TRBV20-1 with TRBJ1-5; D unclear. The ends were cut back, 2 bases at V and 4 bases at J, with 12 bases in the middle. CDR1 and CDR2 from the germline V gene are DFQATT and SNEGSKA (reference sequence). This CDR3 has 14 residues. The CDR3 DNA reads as TGCAGTGCTAGATCCGGTGCTGAAAATCAGCCCCAGCATTTT. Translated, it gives CSARSGAENQPQHF.

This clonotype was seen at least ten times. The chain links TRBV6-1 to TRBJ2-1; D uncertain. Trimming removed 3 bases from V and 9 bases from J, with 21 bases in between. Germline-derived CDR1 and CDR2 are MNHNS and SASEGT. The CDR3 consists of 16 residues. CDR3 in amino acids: CASSDPKGPTPSEQFF. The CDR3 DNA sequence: TGTGCCAGCAGTGATCCCAAGGGTCCCACGCCGAGTGAGCAGTTCTTC.

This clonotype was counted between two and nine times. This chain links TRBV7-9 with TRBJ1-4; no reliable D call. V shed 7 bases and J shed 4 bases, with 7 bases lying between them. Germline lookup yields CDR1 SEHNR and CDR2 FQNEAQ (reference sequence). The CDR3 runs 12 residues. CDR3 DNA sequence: TGTGCCAGCAACCGGGATAATGAAAAACTGTTTTTT. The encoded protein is CASNRDNEKLFF.

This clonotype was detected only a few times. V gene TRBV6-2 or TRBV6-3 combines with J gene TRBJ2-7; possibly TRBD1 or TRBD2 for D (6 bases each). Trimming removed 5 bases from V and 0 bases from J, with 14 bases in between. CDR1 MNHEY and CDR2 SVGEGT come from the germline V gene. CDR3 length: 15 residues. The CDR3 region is CASSDPGGSSYEQYF. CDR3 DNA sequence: TGTGCCAGCAGTGACCCCGGGGGCAGCTCCTACGAGCAGTACTTC.